This T cell receptor (beta chain) comes out of a study of CD8 T cells in ankylosing spondylitis. General study points: Reports say disease-linked clones showed up significantly more in matched ankylosing spondylitis synovial fluid. Peripheral blood samples showed relatively rare disease-linked clones, and these clones were CD8+. Existing reports had already noted some motif variants in reactive arthritis synovial fluid and blood. Blood of patients with ankylosing spondylitis appeared to be characterized by a TCR beta motif of eight highly homologous variants.

Germline V CDR1 and CDR2: SGDLS, YYNGEE. Trimming took 0 bases from V and 0 from J, leaving 11 bases between them. This CDR3 comprises 16 residues. Judged by abundance, this clonotype is medium-sized. Antigen unknown. TCRdb re-called the 5' RACE reads with MiXCR, one entry per CDR3 protein. The table records 9,900 or so distinct CDR3 sequences, roughly 6% of them present only once. Sequencing input: blood, either unsorted or a sorted T cell fraction (not recorded which). The sequence was collected from a female donor with ankylosing spondylitis or in good health (not recorded which). The chain recombines TRBV9 with TRBJ2-3; no firm D call. The CDR3 reads CASSVGVSESTDTQYF. CDR3 sequence (DNA): TGTGCCAGCAGCGTAGGGGTTTCCGAAAGCACAGATACGCAGTATTTT. The whole variable domain, remainder taken from reference TRBV9 and TRBJ2-3, is DSGVTQTPKHLITATGQRVTLRCSPRSGDLSVYWYQQSLDQGLQFLIQYYNGEERAKGNILERFSAQQFPDLHSELNLSSLELGDSALYFCASSVGVSESTDTQYFGPGTRLTVL.